These T cell receptor beta chains were read from a single sample in a study of OX40 agonist ivuxolimab in advanced cancers. Repertoires were generated with immunoSEQ multiplex PCR, while TCRdb's copy carries only in-frame clones and drops some. The repertoire has almost 70,000 clones, almost 90% of them found once; the top ten carry 10% to 13%. Sequenced here: CD4+ or CD8+ T cells sorted from blood, sampled in a trial of the OX40 agonist ivuxolimab. Receptors originate from an adult with an advanced solid tumor such as melanoma, head and neck, liver or kidney cancer. Each CDR3 is given with its conserved first and last residue. The D gene is left open where the match is weak. Expanded clones get a size class; other rows say once, few or many, or leave the size out.

J gene	V gene	clone size	D gene	CDR3 DNA	CDR3 protein
TRBJ2-6	TRBV19	once	-	TGTGCCAGTAGTTCAGGGGTTCGCTCTGGGGCCAACGTCCTGACTTTC	CASSSGVRSGANVLTF
TRBJ2-7	TRBV5-1	-	-	TGCGCCAGCAGCTCAGAGGGGTTGGGATACGAGCAGTACTTC	CASSSEGLGYEQYF
TRBJ2-7	TRBV18	-	-	TGTGCCAGCTCAGAGATACTAGCCGCGGAGCAGTACTTC	CASSEILAAEQYF
TRBJ2-1	TRBV6-5	-	TRBD1	TGTGCCAGCAGGACGAGACAGGGGTCTGAGCAGTTCTTC	CASRTRQGSEQFF
TRBJ1-2	TRBV7-9	-	-	TGTGCCAGCAGCACCTCTGAACAGACCTATGGCTACACCTTC	CASSTSEQTYGYTF
TRBJ1-2	TRBV5-1	-	TRBD1	TGCGCCAGCAGCATAGGGGACAGGGGGTATGGCTACACCTTC	CASSIGDRGYGYTF
TRBJ2-7	TRBV6-1	-	TRBD1	TGTGCCAGCAGTGTACAGGGGCGATACGAGCAGTACTTC	CASSVQGRYEQYF
TRBJ2-3	TRBV15	-	-	TGTGCCACCAGCAGAGGGAGTGGTACGCAGTATTTT	CATSRGSGTQYF
TRBJ1-3	TRBV6-6	few	-	TGTGCCAGCAGTCCATCGGGAAACACCATATATTTT	CASSPSGNTIYF
TRBJ2-5	TRBV5-1	-	-	TGCGCCAGCAGCTTGGCCCAGGCTGAGCAAGAGACCCAGTACTTC	CASSLAQAEQETQYF
TRBJ2-1	TRBV29-1	-	TRBD2	TGCAGCGTTGGTGGAGCGGGAGGCCTCGACAATGAGCAGTTCTTC	CSVGGAGGLDNEQFF
TRBJ1-1	TRBV7-2	once	-	TGTGCCAGCAGCCCAGAACAGGGACTGAACACTGAAGCTTTCTTT	CASSPEQGLNTEAFF
TRBJ2-5	TRBV6-1	few	-	TGTGCCAGCAGGGAAATGTGGCGAGAGACCCAGTACTTC	CASREMWRETQYF
TRBJ2-1	TRBV7-2	-	-	TGTGCCAGCAGCTCCAAACTATCCGTAGGATACAATGAGCAGTTCTTC	CASSSKLSVGYNEQFF
TRBJ2-5	TRBV7-7	-	TRBD2	TGTGCTAGCAGCTTAGCGGGGGCAAGGGAGACCCAGTACTTC	CASSLAGARETQYF
TRBJ2-1	TRBV14	-	-	TGTGCCAGCAGCCAAGAAAGGGAGAGCTCCTACAATGAGCAGTTCTTC	CASSQERESSYNEQFF
TRBJ2-4	TRBV28	-	TRBD1	TGTGCCAGCAGTATCGGGACAGGGGTTGAGTACTTC	CASSIGTGVEYF
TRBJ2-1	TRBV20-1	once	-	TGCAGTGTCCGCTCCTACAATGAGCAGTTCTTC	CSVRSYNEQFF
TRBJ2-3	TRBV7-3	-	-	TGTGCCAGCAGCGGGCCAGAGGATACGCAGTATTTT	CASSGPEDTQYF
TRBJ2-1	TRBV7-8	-	TRBD2	TGTGCCAGCACGGGACTAGGCCCTTACAATGAGCAGTTCTTC	CASTGLGPYNEQFF
TRBJ2-2	TRBV7-8	-	TRBD1	TGTGCCAGCAGCCGACGGACAGGGGGGAGGAGGAACACCGGGGAGCTGTTTTTT	CASSRRTGGRRNTGELFF
TRBJ2-7	TRBV7-2	-	TRBD2	TGTGCCAGCAGCCCCCCGGGGACTAGCGGGAGGGGAAATTACGAGCAGTACTTC	CASSPPGTSGRGNYEQYF
TRBJ2-3	TRBV5-4	-	-	TGTGCCAGCAGCGGTCGGACAGTCGATACGCAGTATTTT	CASSGRTVDTQYF
TRBJ1-5	TRBV15	few	TRBD1	TGTGCCACCAGCAGAGAACAGGGGTGGCAGCCCCAGCATTTT	CATSREQGWQPQHF
TRBJ2-2	TRBV10-2	-	TRBD2	TGCGCCAGCAAAAGGGGAGCGGGAGGCCCCGGGGAGCTGTTTTTT	CASKRGAGGPGELFF
TRBJ1-5	TRBV6-1	-	-	TGTGCCAGCAGTGAACTGGGATTTGAGGGCAATCAGCCCCAGCATTTT	CASSELGFEGNQPQHF
TRBJ1-1	TRBV5-1	few	-	TGCGCCAGCAGCTTGGGGTTCATGAACACTGAAGCTTTCTTT	CASSLGFMNTEAFF
TRBJ1-4	TRBV15	-	TRBD1	TGTGCCACCAGCAGACCCGGACAGGGGACTAATGAAAAACTGTTTTTT	CATSRPGQGTNEKLFF
TRBJ2-2	TRBV5-4	-	TRBD1	TGTGCCAGCAGCAGGACAGGGCAGACCGGGGAGCTGTTTTTT	CASSRTGQTGELFF
TRBJ2-2	TRBV7-2	-	-	TGTGCCAGCAGCTTGGGGGGCACCGGGGAGCTGTTTTTT	CASSLGGTGELFF
TRBJ2-7	TRBV5-1	once	-	TGCGCCAGCAGCTTAGGGGGAAATTCCTACGAGCAGTACTTC	CASSLGGNSYEQYF
TRBJ1-2	TRBV6-6	once	-	TGTGCCAGCAGATTTCAGGGGAGCTATGGCTACACCTTC	CASRFQGSYGYTF
TRBJ2-1	TRBV15	-	TRBD2	TGTGCCACCAGCAGAGTGAGCGGGAGAATCTACAATGAGCAGTTCTTC	CATSRVSGRIYNEQFF
TRBJ2-7	TRBV11-2	once	-	TGTGCCAGCAGCCCCCTGGGGGCACGGCCCTACGAGCAGTACTTC	CASSPLGARPYEQYF
TRBJ2-2	TRBV5-1	-	TRBD2	TGCGCCAGCAGCCCCCTAGCGGGACTAGCGACCGGGGAGCTGTTTTTT	CASSPLAGLATGELFF
TRBJ2-3	TRBV28	-	TRBD1	TGTGCCAGCAGCAACTCAGGGGGTTTCACAGATACGCAGTATTTT	CASSNSGGFTDTQYF
TRBJ1-1	TRBV11-3	-	-	TGTGCCAGCAGCTTAGATCGGAGGGACTCTGAAGCTTTCTTT	CASSLDRRDSEAFF
TRBJ1-5	TRBV15	-	-	TGTGCCACCAGCAGAGAAGAGGTCTCAGGGCCCCAGCATTTT	CATSREEVSGPQHF
TRBJ2-7	TRBV19	-	-	TGTGCCAGTAGTATGCCCCCGGGTGGGGACATCACCTACGAGCAGTACTTC	CASSMPPGGDITYEQYF
TRBJ2-4	TRBV11-2	-	TRBD1	TGTGCCAGCAGCCGGGACAGGGAAAACATTCAGTACTTC	CASSRDRENIQYF
TRBJ1-2	TRBV21-1	medium-sized	-	TGTGCCAGCAGCAAATTCGGTCGGACAGTAAAATATGGCTACACCTTC	CASSKFGRTVKYGYTF
TRBJ2-1	TRBV2	-	TRBD2	TGTGCCAGCAGCGCAAAAACAGTCGGGAGGGCCTTCAATGAGCAGTTCTTC	CASSAKTVGRAFNEQFF